This T cell receptor beta chain is from a study of T cell responses to AZD1222 COVID-19 vaccine. The method was immunoSEQ multiplex PCR; TCRdb's version includes in-frame clones alone and lacks a portion of them. The data contain around 99,000 clones, about 90% of them singletons. V lost 1 base, J lost 4 bases, and 7 bases lay in between. This CDR3 has 13 residues. Per the germline V gene, CDR1 is SGHTA and CDR2 is FQGNSA. Sequences were derived from peripheral blood, sampled 28 days after the second AZD1222 dose. This TCR was sampled from an adult who received the AZD1222 COVID-19 vaccine. This chain uses TRBV7-2 with TRBJ1-1, with D hard to call. CDR3: CASSLVALTEAFF. The CDR3 region has the DNA TGTGCCAGCAGCTTAGTGGCCCTCACTGAAGCTTTCTTT.